This TCR beta chain was recorded in a study of blood T cell repertoires in COVID-19. Methods used by the authors: Reference gene primer amplification gave nucleated cell count estimates. The repertoire was sequenced with immunoSEQ multiplex PCR; TCRdb's copy has only in-frame clones and lacks some. V, J and clone size derive from that table, while D and trimming were established from the DNA sequence. The table shows some 320,000 clones, with just under 90% occurring only once. After removal of 1 base from V and 8 bases from J, the junction contained 12 bases not matched to a gene. The CDR3 consists of 18 residues. Germline CDR1 and CDR2: MGHRA and YSYEKL. This clone has a handful of counts.

The TCR sequence derives from a woman aged 30 to 39 with COVID-19, enrolled during active disease. The chain recombines TRBV4-1 with TRBJ2-1; TRBD2 aligns across 12 bases. Material: peripheral blood. CDR3 residues: CASSQGNILAGGMDEQFF. The CDR3 DNA reads as TGCGCCAGCAGCCAAGGCAATATTCTAGCGGGGGGGATGGATGAGCAGTTCTTC.